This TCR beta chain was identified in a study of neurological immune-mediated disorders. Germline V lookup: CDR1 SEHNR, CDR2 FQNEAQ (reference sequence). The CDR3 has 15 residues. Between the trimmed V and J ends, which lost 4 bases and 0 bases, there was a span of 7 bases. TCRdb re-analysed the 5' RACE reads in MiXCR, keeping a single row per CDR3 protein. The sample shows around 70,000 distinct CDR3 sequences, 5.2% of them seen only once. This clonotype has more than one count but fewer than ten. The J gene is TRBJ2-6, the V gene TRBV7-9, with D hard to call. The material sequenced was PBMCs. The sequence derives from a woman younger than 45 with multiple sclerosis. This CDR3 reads CASSSGYSGANVLTF. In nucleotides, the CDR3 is TGTGCCAGCAGCTCAGGCTACTCTGGGGCCAACGTCCTGACTTTC.